This is a list of T cell receptor beta chains from one sample in a study of Ad26.COV2.S vaccination and SARS-CoV-2 variants. Assay used: immunoSEQ multiplex PCR; TCRdb lists only in-frame clones, some missing. The table includes 350,000 to 450,000 clones, around four fifths detected once. The sequenced sample was peripheral blood, obtained in a trial of Ad26.COV2.S vaccine versus placebo. Receptors originate from a person between 18 and 65 years old who received the Ad26.COV2.S COVID-19 vaccine or a placebo. Both conserved end residues are part of each CDR3. Each record gives: D gene, V gene, clone size, J gene, CDR3 protein, CDR3 DNA. A D gene is named only where the DNA matches it firmly. Clone size is shown for a subset of rows, as once, few, many or a class of expanded clone.

-,TRBV4-1,-,TRBJ2-2,CASSQGAGRGFTGELFF,TGCGCCAGCAGCCAGGGGGCCGGGCGCGGGTTCACCGGGGAGCTGTTTTTT
-,TRBV27,-,TRBJ1-5,CASSPDYSNQPQHF,TGTGCCAGCAGTCCGGATTATAGCAATCAGCCCCAGCATTTT
-,TRBV19,-,TRBJ1-5,CASSIFGTQNQPQHF,TGTGCCAGTAGTATCTTTGGGACCCAAAATCAGCCCCAGCATTTT
-,TRBV5-1,-,TRBJ2-2,CASSLGSYTGELFF,TGCGCCAGCAGCCTCGGGTCTTACACCGGGGAGCTGTTTTTT
TRBD2,TRBV28,-,TRBJ2-7,CATRGTGFYEQYF,TGTGCCACGCGGGGGACGGGTTTTTACGAGCAGTACTTC
-,TRBV3-1/TRBV3-2,-,TRBJ2-7,CASSQSSRRSYEQYF,TGTGCCAGCAGCCAGAGCTCGAGAAGGTCCTACGAGCAGTACTTC
-,TRBV18,-,TRBJ2-7,CASSPDEIGEQYF,TGTGCCAGCTCACCAGACGAAATAGGGGAGCAGTACTTC
-,TRBV18,once,TRBJ1-2,CASSGDSNYGYTF,TGTGCCAGCTCAGGGGATTCTAACTATGGCTACACCTTC
TRBD1,TRBV19,-,TRBJ1-4,CASSIIAGQGGKLFF,TGTGCCAGTAGTATAATCGCGGGACAGGGAGGAAAACTGTTTTTT
-,TRBV6-5,-,TRBJ1-2,CASSYWGLSYGYTF,TGTGCCAGCAGTTACTGGGGGCTGAGCTATGGCTACACCTTC